These 24 T cell receptor beta chains came from one sample sequenced in a study of beta chain features in type 1 diabetes (dated by TCRdb to the late 2010s). General findings and caveats noted by the study authors: Type 1 diabetes patients showed a moderate but significant shortening of TCRB CDR3 length in all four CD4+ subsets.

The antigens these receptors bind are not known. Library creation used the immunoSEQ multiplex PCR assay. All of the isolated RNA was reverse transcribed with the High Capacity cDNA Reverse Transcription Kit, so expressed TCRB transcripts were sequenced. TCRdb took this table from immuneACCESS and kept in-frame rearrangements with V and J called. Such tables lack part of the clones; where checked against another copy, unresolved V genes explain under half of the gap, and the rest is unexplained. The sample includes hundreds of thousands of clones, with about 14% observed a single time. The top ten clones comprise roughly 0.04% of the sample. Sequencing was performed on naive CD4+ T cells from blood. The meaning of the sample's cell subset or site label: true naive CD4+ T cells. These receptor sequences come from a man younger than 35 with type 1 diabetes.

The table lists this clone with a few counts. The chain has TRBV13 and TRBJ2-1; 14 nucleotides align to TRBD2. Germline values: CDR1 PRHDT, CDR2 FYEKMQ (reference sequence). The ends lost 5 bases at V and 4 bases at J; junction bases unmatched: 13. The CDR3 contains 19 residues. DNA of the CDR3: TGTGCCAGCAGCCCTCAGCCCCTCCGACTAGCGGGGGGGTACAATGAGCAGTTCTTC. Translation: CASSPQPLRLAGGYNEQFF.

This clone appeared a few times. This chain joins TRBV19 and TRBJ2-2, with TRBD1 matching over 7 bases. The CDR3 has 16 amino acids. V was clipped by 5 bases and J by 0 bases; unmatched bases: 6. Germline V gives CDR1 LNHDA, CDR2 SQIVND (reference sequence). Written as DNA, the CDR3 is TGTGCCAGTAGTCCCTGGGGACAGCCGAACACCGGGGAGCTGTTTTTT. This codes for CASSPWGQPNTGELFF.

This rearrangement joins TRBV4-1 to TRBJ1-6; the D is unclear. The CDR3 sequence is 17 residues long. The germline V gene has CDR1 MGHRA and CDR2 YSYEKL. Trimming pared 1 base from V and 0 bases from J, leaving 10 bases between. The CDR3 protein is CASSQVGGSSYNSPLHF. The CDR3 DNA reads TGCGCCAGCAGCCAAGTAGGCGGGAGCTCCTATAATTCACCCCTCCACTTT.

The V and J genes are TRBV5-1 and TRBJ1-1; 8 nucleotides match TRBD1. Germline loops: CDR1 SGHRS, CDR2 YFSETQ. The V and J ends lost 4 bases and 6 bases, in that order; junction bases with no gene match: 8. This CDR3 contains 14 residues. The CDR3 spells CASSRSQGAPEAFF. The CDR3 DNA follows: TGCGCCAGCAGCCGATCTCAGGGGGCCCCTGAAGCTTTCTTT.

This clone was detected a few times. This rearrangement joins TRBV19 to TRBJ2-2; D uncertain. Per germline, CDR1 LNHDA and CDR2 SQIVND (reference sequence). Deletions cut 5 bases from V and 5 bases from J, with 9 bases between. The CDR3 extends over 13 amino acids. CDR3 sequence (DNA): TGTGCCAGTAGTCCCCGCATAACCGGGGAGCTGTTTTTT. Translated: CASSPRITGELFF.

The table lists this clone with a few counts. The chain carries TRBV2 and TRBJ1-4; no definite D call. V was shortened by 2 bases and J by 12 bases, with 4 bases between the two germline ends. The germline V gene encodes CDR1 SNHLY and CDR2 FYNNEI. The CDR3 sequence is 10 residues long. Written as DNA, the CDR3 is TGTGCCAGCAGTGAACGGCAACTGTTTTTT. Translated: CASSERQLFF.

The genes are TRBV7-9 and TRBJ2-5; 7 bases agree with TRBD2. CDR1 is SEHNR and CDR2 is FQNEAQ in the germline V gene (reference sequence). Unmatched junction bases numbered 2, after V lost 3 bases and J lost 4 bases. This CDR3 contains 13 residues. CDR3 sequence: CASSLSGAETQYF. The DNA for the CDR3 is TGTGCCAGCAGCTTGAGCGGGGCAGAGACCCAGTACTTC.

Concerning this clone itself: Sequence at one end of the junction differs from germline and may be a read error. The J gene is TRBJ1-4, the V gene TRBV10-3, with a possible D match to TRBD1 (6 bases). The CDR3 contains 13 residues. Germline loops: CDR1 ENHRY, CDR2 SYGVKD. Here the CDR3 DNA reads TGTGCCAGCAGTGAGGACAGCTATGAAAAACTGTTTTTT. Amino acid sequence: CASSEDSYEKLFF.

The chain is built from TRBV9 and TRBJ2-7; D possibly uses TRBD1 or TRBD2 (5 bases each). Germline CDR1 is SGDLS and CDR2 is YYNGEE. The ends were cut back, 4 bases at V and 2 bases at J, with 22 bases in the middle. The CDR3 runs to 17 residues. CDR3 sequence reads: CASSPEVGATGAYEQYF. The CDR3 bases are TGTGCCAGCAGCCCGGAGGTAGGGGCCACAGGAGCCTACGAGCAGTACTTC.

This clone was seen more than once but under ten times. The chain joins TRBV30 to TRBJ1-2; D gene ambiguous. V was clipped by 2 bases and J by 8 bases, with 9 bases between them. CDR3 size: 11 residues. Germline V gene data show CDR1 as GTSNPN and CDR2 as SVGIG (reference sequence). In nucleotides, the CDR3 is TGTGCCTGGAGTCCCCTGGGAGGCTACACCTTC. This codes for CAWSPLGGYTF. The variable domain in full, completed from reference TRBV30 and TRBJ1-2, reads SQTIHQWPATLVQPVGSPLSLECTVEGTSNPNLYWYRQAAGRGLQLLFYSVGIGQISSEVPQNLSASRPQDRQFILSSKKLLLSDSGFYLCAWSPLGGYTFGSGTRLTVV.

This clone was seen more than once but under ten times. V gene TRBV15 combines with J gene TRBJ2-5; the D is unclear. This CDR3 spans 15 amino acids. The V end lost 0 bases, the J end lost 5 bases, and 13 bases lay between the germline ends. The germline CDR1 and CDR2 sequences are LNHNV and YYDKDF (reference sequence). The CDR3 nucleotides read TGTGCCACCAGCAGAGATTTGGTTGAGCATGAGACCCAGTACTTC. This sequence encodes CATSRDLVEHETQYF.

The chain joins TRBV19 to TRBJ2-4; the match to TRBD1 covers 8 bases. Germline V gene data show CDR1 as LNHDA and CDR2 as SQIVND (reference sequence). V was pared by 5 bases and J by 9 bases, with 12 bases of the junction left unmatched. CDR3 size: 15 residues. The CDR3 spells CASSLLAGTGGIQYF. CDR3 sequence (DNA): TGTGCCAGTAGTCTATTGGCGGGAACAGGGGGCATTCAGTACTTC.

There are a few counts of this clone. The gene calls are TRBV2 and TRBJ2-4; the D is unclear. The germline V gene has CDR1 SNHLY and CDR2 FYNNEI. CDR3 length: 14 amino acids. The V and J ends lost 5 bases and 9 bases respectively, with 17 bases between them. Here the CDR3 reads CASSRPTDQGIQYF. In DNA form, the CDR3 reads TGTGCCAGCAGTCGACCGACTGATCAAGGCATTCAGTACTTC.

Only a few counts were recorded for this clone. The V gene is TRBV7-2, the J gene TRBJ2-7, with D perhaps matching TRBD1 or TRBD2 (6 bases each). CDR3 length: 14 amino acids. Germline V CDR1 and CDR2: SGHTA, FQGNSA. V dropped 1 base and J dropped 3 bases, with 10 bases sitting between them. The CDR3 bases are TGTGCCAGCAGCTTAGTAAGGGGGGTCTACGAGCAGTACTTC. Translated: CASSLVRGVYEQYF.

Of note for this clone: The sample holds other DNA sequences that translate to the same CDR3. The chain carries TRBV30 and TRBJ1-5; no clear D. V shed 0 bases and J shed 2 bases, with 5 bases lying between them. Germline V gene sequence: CDR1 GTSNPN, CDR2 SVGIG (reference sequence). The CDR3 length is 13 residues. This CDR3 is CAWSVLGNQPQHF. For the CDR3, the DNA is TGTGCCTGGAGTGTACTGGGCAATCAGCCCCAGCATTTT.

This clone was picked up a small number of times. V and J are TRBV7-9 and TRBJ2-1; D perhaps matches TRBD2 (5 bases). The CDR3 covers 16 residues. Germline assignment: CDR1 SEHNR and CDR2 FQNEAQ (reference sequence). V lost 5 bases, J lost 0 bases, and 14 bases lay in between. The CDR3 DNA follows: TGTGCCAGCAGCCCCCTGGACTCGAGCTCCTACAATGAGCAGTTCTTC. Its translation: CASSPLDSSSYNEQFF.

The rearrangement joins TRBV28 to TRBJ2-2; D possibly corresponds to TRBD1 (6 bases). This CDR3 contains 16 residues. The germline gives CDR1 MDHEN, CDR2 SYDVKM. V gave up 5 bases and J gave up 6 bases, with 19 bases separating them. The CDR3 region is CASSLGTYFRAGELFF. CDR3 in DNA: TGTGCCAGCAGTCTGGGGACATACTTTCGAGCCGGGGAGCTGTTTTTT.

This clone was detected only a few times. Written as DNA, the CDR3 is TGTGCCAGGCCTGTAAAACTGTTTTTT. It translates to CARPVKLFF. The rearrangement uses TRBV6-1 and TRBJ1-4; no firm D call. V lost 9 bases to trimming and J lost 10 bases, with 6 bases between them. The CDR3 contains 9 residues. CDR1 MNHNS and CDR2 SASEGT come from the germline V gene.

The V call is TRBV29-1, the J call TRBJ1-1, with D perhaps matching TRBD1 (5 bases). Germline CDR1 is SQVTM and CDR2 is ANQGSEA. The CDR3 spans 13 residues. V lost 6 bases and J lost 0, with 11 bases in between. The CDR3 DNA reads as TGCAGCGTGGCACAGGTCCTGAACACTGAAGCTTTCTTT. It is translated as CSVAQVLNTEAFF.

This clone was recorded a few times. The gene calls are TRBV14 and TRBJ1-5, with no clear D. CDR1 is SGHDN and CDR2 is FVKESK in the germline V gene. Trimming took 1 base from V and 9 from J, leaving 10 bases between them. This CDR3 is built from 13 residues. CDR3 nucleotides: TGTGCCAGCAGCCAAGGGCCTCGGTGGCCCCAGCATTTT. Amino acid sequence: CASSQGPRWPQHF.

The rearrangement uses TRBV5-4 and TRBJ1-2; D perhaps matches TRBD1 (6 bases). Germline V lookup: CDR1 SGHNT, CDR2 YYREEE (reference sequence). The CDR3 has 13 amino acids. Trimming shortened V by 2 bases and J by 6 bases, and 11 bases separated the two germline ends. CDR3 protein: CASSFSGAHGYTF. The CDR3 nucleotides read TGTGCCAGCAGCTTCTCGGGGGCGCATGGCTACACCTTC. The complete variable domain, with remaining parts taken from reference TRBV5-4 and TRBJ1-2, reads ETGVTQSPTHLIKTRGQQVTLRCSSQSGHNTVSWYQQALGQGPQFIFQYYREEENGRGNFPPRFSGLQFPNYSSELNVNALELDDSALYLCASSFSGAHGYTFGSGTRLTVV.

This clone was observed a handful of times. CDR3 in DNA: TGTGCCTGGAGCAACCTACTACAGGGGGCGCGAGGCTACACCTTC. Its translation: CAWSNLLQGARGYTF. This chain uses TRBV30 with TRBJ1-2; 9 nucleotides match TRBD1. V gave up 3 bases and J gave up 8 bases; unmatched junction bases: 13. This CDR3 comprises 15 residues. CDR1 is GTSNPN, CDR2 SVGIG, per germline (reference sequence).

This clone was detected only a few times. The chain recombines TRBV10-3 with TRBJ2-6; D tentatively reads TRBD1 or TRBD2 (6 bases each). Germline V gene sequence: CDR1 ENHRY, CDR2 SYGVKD. The CDR3 covers 15 residues. V was trimmed by 3 bases and J by 9 bases, leaving 15 bases between them. CDR3 DNA sequence: TGTGCCATCAGTGATCAGGGGAGGTTTGTCAACGTCCTGACTTTC. It translates to CAISDQGRFVNVLTF.

The chain uses TRBV11-1 and TRBJ2-7, with D tentatively TRBD2 (6 bases). CDR1 and CDR2 (germline): SGHAT, FQDESV (reference sequence). Trimming took 3 bases from V and 3 from J, leaving 18 bases between them. The CDR3 covers 16 residues. CDR3 DNA sequence: TGTGCCAGCAGCTTTCATAGCGGAGATTTGGTCTACGAGCAGTACTTC. This gives the protein CASSFHSGDLVYEQYF.